This T cell receptor beta chain is from a study of post-analysis software for immune sequencing data. Study information: The study covered relapsing-remitting, secondary progressive and progressive-relapsing courses of multiple sclerosis.

Germline V gives CDR1 SGHAT, CDR2 FQNNGV. The CDR3 has 11 residues. Regarding the study as a whole: Those with multiple sclerosis, the patient group, showed significantly lower normalized Chao1 diversity than controls. Strong co-clustering by F measure linked samples that shared a preparation batch. The study found TRBV5-6, TRBV5-1 and TRBV20-1 among five TRBV segments more frequent in patients than controls.

Turning to this clonotype: What it binds is unknown. One end of the junction is discordant with germline, which a read error may explain.

cDNA libraries of TCR beta carried unique molecular identifiers. The T cell input of about 1 to 10 million gave roughly 0.5 million cDNA molecules. One entry per CDR3 protein results from TCRdb running MiXCR on the PCR reads. The sample holds more than 450,000 distinct CDR3 sequences, around 44% seen once. This clonotype was obtained from a girl aged 5 to 17 with multiple sclerosis. Sequencing input: blood. The rearrangement links TRBV11-2 to TRBJ2-4; D gene unclear. The J call is in doubt because the DNA end fits TRBJ2-7 better. The chain's CDR3 is CAGSLLYEQYF. CDR3 sequence (DNA): TGTGCCGGCAGCTTGCTGTACGAGCAGTACTTC.